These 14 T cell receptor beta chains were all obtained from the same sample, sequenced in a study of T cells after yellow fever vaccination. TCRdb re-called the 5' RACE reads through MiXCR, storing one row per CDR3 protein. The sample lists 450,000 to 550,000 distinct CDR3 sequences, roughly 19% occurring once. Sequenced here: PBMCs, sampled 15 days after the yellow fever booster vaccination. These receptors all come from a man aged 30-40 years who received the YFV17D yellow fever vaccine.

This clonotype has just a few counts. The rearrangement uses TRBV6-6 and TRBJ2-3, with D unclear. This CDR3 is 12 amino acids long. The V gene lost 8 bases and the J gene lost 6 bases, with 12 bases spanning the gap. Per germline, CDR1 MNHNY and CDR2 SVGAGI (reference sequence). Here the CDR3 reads CASWFVGDTQYF. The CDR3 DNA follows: TGTGCCAGCTGGTTTGTGGGGGATACGCAGTATTTT.

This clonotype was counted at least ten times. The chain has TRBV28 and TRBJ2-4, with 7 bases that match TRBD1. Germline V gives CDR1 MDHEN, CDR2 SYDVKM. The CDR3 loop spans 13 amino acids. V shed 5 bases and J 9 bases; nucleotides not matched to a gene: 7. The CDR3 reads CASSTTGTVIQYF. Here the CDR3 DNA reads TGTGCCAGCAGTACGACAGGGACGGTCATTCAGTACTTC.

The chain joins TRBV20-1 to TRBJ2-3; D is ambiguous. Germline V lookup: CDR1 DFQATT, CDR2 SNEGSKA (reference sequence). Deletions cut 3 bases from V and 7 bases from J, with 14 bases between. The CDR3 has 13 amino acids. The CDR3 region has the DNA TGCAGTGCTAGGGTAAAAACACAGAATACGCAGTATTTT. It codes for CSARVKTQNTQYF.

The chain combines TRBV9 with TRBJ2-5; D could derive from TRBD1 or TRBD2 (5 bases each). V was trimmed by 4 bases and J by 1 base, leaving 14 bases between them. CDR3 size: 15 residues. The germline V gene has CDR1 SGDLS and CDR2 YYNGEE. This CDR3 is CASSNSPGPQETQYF. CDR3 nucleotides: TGTGCCAGCAGCAACTCCCCGGGACCCCAAGAGACCCAGTACTTC.

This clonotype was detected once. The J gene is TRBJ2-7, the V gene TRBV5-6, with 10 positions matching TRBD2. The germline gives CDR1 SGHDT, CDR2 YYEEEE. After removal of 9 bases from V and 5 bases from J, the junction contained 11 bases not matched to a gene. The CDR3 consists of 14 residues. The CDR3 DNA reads TGTGCCACCACCTCCTGGACTAGCGGCCACGAGCAGTACTTC. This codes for CATTSWTSGHEQYF. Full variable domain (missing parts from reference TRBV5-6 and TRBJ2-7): DAGVTQSPTHLIKTRGQQVTLRCSPKSGHDTVSWYQQALGQGPQFIFQYYEEEERQRGNFPDRFSGHQFPNYSSELNVNALLLGDSALYLCATTSWTSGHEQYFGPGTRLTVT.

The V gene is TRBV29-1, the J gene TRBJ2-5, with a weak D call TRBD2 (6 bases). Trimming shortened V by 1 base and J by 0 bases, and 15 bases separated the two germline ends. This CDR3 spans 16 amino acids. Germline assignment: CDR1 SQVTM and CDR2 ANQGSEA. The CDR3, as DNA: TGCAGCGTTGAAGGGGCTGTTAGCGGAGACCAAGAGACCCAGTACTTC. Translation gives CSVEGAVSGDQETQYF.

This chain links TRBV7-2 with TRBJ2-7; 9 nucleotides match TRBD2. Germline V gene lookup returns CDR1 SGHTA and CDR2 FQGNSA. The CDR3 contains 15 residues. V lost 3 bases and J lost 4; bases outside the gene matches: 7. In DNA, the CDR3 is TGTGCCAGCAGCTTGTTAGCGGGAGAACCTTACGAGCAGTACTTC. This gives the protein CASSLLAGEPYEQYF.

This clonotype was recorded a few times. The CDR3 DNA follows: TGTGCCAGCAGTTACTCGGTGGCTAGCGGGAGTATGTACAATGAGCAGTTCTTC. As protein: CASSYSVASGSMYNEQFF. The chain combines TRBV6-5 with TRBJ2-1, with 10 bases lining up with TRBD2. Germline V CDR1 and CDR2: MNHEY, SVGAGI. The junction had 9 bases not matched to a gene; V was cut back by 0 bases and J by 4 bases. The CDR3 is 18 residues long.

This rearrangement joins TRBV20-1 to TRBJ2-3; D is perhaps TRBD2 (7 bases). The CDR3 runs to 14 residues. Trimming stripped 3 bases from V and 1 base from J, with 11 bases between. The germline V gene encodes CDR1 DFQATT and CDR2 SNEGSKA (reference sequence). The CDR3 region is CSASRGARTDTQYF. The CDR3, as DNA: TGCAGTGCTAGTCGGGGGGCCCGCACAGATACGCAGTATTTT.

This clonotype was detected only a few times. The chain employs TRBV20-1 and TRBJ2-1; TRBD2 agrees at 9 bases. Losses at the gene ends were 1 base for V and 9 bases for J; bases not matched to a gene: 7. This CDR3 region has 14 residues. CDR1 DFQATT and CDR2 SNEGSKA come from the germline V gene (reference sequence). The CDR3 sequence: CSARASGTYIEQFF. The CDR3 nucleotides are TGCAGTGCTAGAGCTAGCGGGACTTATATTGAGCAGTTCTTC.

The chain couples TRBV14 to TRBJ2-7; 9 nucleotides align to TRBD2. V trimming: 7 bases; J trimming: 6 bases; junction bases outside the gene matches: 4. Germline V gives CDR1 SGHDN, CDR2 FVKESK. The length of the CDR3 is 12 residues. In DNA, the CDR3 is TGTGCCAGCAAGGGACTAGCCTCCGAGCAGTACTTC. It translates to CASKGLASEQYF.

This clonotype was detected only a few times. CDR3 in amino acids: CAISDPLQGIRGNEQFF. CDR3 nucleotide sequence: TGTGCCATCAGTGACCCATTACAGGGGATAAGGGGGAATGAGCAGTTCTTC. V gene TRBV10-3 combines with J gene TRBJ2-1; 7 bases fit TRBD1. The germline V gene encodes CDR1 ENHRY and CDR2 SYGVKD. V shed 3 bases and J 7 bases; nucleotides not matched to a gene: 15. The CDR3 is 17 residues long.

CDR3 amino acids: CAISPGGGEQYF. Written as DNA, the CDR3 is TGTGCCATCTCCCCGGGTGGTGGCGAGCAGTACTTC. The V and J genes are TRBV12-3 or TRBV12-4 and TRBJ2-7, with D unclear. Trimming stripped 10 bases from V and 6 bases from J, with 16 bases between. This CDR3 contains 12 residues.

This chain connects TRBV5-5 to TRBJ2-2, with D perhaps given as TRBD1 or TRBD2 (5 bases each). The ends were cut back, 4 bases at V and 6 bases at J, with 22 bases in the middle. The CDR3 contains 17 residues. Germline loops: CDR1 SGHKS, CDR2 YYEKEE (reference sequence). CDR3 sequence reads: CASSTPPGPALAGELFF. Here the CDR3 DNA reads TGTGCCAGCAGCACTCCCCCGGGGCCAGCATTGGCCGGGGAGCTGTTTTTT.